The 7 T cell receptor beta chains listed next were all sequenced from one sample in a study of blood T cells in healthy people across ages. Primed by a sample-barcoded 5' primer and a J-beta primer mix, a second PCR proceeded for about 6 to 12 cycles. TCRdb reanalysed the 5' RACE reads using MiXCR and keeps one entry per CDR3 protein. The sample lists hundreds of thousands of distinct CDR3 sequences; about 30% were seen once. The source material was blood. Receptors originate from a woman of 80 years or more in good health.

Concerning this clonotype itself: This clone may be a read error of a much larger clone one base away. The chain is built from TRBV4-2 and TRBJ1-2, with D hard to call. This CDR3 is 14 amino acids long. CDR1 LGHNA and CDR2 YNFKEQ come from the germline V gene. CDR3 DNA: TGTGCCAGCAGCCTAACTAAGGGTGACTATGACTACACCTTC. Encoded protein: CASSLTKGDYDYTF.

This clonotype has a count of ten or more. This chain connects TRBV11-3 to TRBJ2-1; TRBD1 is a possible D gene (5 bases). The CDR3 spans 15 residues. The V end was cut by 5 bases, the J end by 0 bases, with 11 bases between. Germline CDR1 SGHNT, CDR2 YENEEA. As DNA, the CDR3 is TGTGCCAGCAGCAACAGGCTCTCCTCCTACAATGAGCAGTTCTTC. This codes for CASSNRLSSYNEQFF.

This clonotype was counted at least ten times. The genes are TRBV12-3 or TRBV12-4 and TRBJ1-5; TRBD1 agrees at 7 bases. The V and J ends lost 6 bases and 4 bases, in that order; junction bases with no gene match: 6. The CDR3 is 14 amino acids. The CDR3 nucleotides read TGTGCCAGCAGGCACAGGGGTACGAATCAGCCCCAGCATTTT. Translated, it gives CASRHRGTNQPQHF.

This rearrangement joins TRBV7-6 to TRBJ2-5, with D possibly matching TRBD1 (5 bases). TRBJ2-7 matches the DNA end more closely, so the J call is doubtful. Germline V CDR1 and CDR2: SGHVS, FNYEAQ. The CDR3 has 15 residues. The DNA for the CDR3 is TGTGCCAGCAGTCCAACCGACAGAGAAAGCTACGAGCAGTACTTC. This encodes CASSPTDRESYEQYF.

To note about this clonotype: This sequence may be a read error, since a much larger clone differs from it by one base. The chain uses TRBV29-1 and TRBJ2-3, with TRBD2 matching over 7 bases. The CDR3 is 14 residues long. CDR1 and CDR2 from the germline V gene are SQVTM and ANQGSEA. The CDR3 region is CGVEEGLAAATQYF. Here the CDR3 DNA reads TGCGGCGTTGAAGAAGGGCTAGCGGCGGCTACGCAGTATTTT.

The sample holds many counts of this clonotype. The rearrangement uses TRBV25-1 and TRBJ1-1; D is unclear. V was trimmed by 4 bases and J by 1 base, leaving 7 bases between them. This CDR3 is 13 amino acids long. The germline V gene has CDR1 MGHDK and CDR2 SYGVNS. This CDR3 reads CASSASQNTEAFF. DNA for the CDR3: TGTGCCAGCAGTGCCTCTCAGAACACTGAAGCTTTCTTT.

The rearrangement joins TRBV20-1 to TRBJ1-1; TRBD1 matches at 7 bases. With 6 bases clipped from V and 10 bases from J, the junction kept 11 bases outside the gene matches. This CDR3 region has 12 residues. In germline, CDR1 is DFQATT, CDR2 SNEGSKA (reference sequence). This chain's CDR3 is CSAVLGQGGAFF. The CDR3 DNA reads as TGCAGTGCAGTGCTAGGCCAGGGGGGAGCTTTCTTT.